A selection of T cell receptor beta chains follows, all from one sample in a study of glioma-infiltrating T cells after dendritic cell vaccination. Sequenced by immunoSEQ multiplex PCR; TCRdb stores in-frame clones only, minus some. The table shows about 92,000 clones, with 80% to 90% occurring only once. The specimen comprised blood, sampled before dendritic cell vaccination. The receptors derive from a human donor with glioblastoma. CDR3s include the opening cysteine and the closing phenylalanine or tryptophan. D genes are given only for firm matches. Clone size, where shown, is once, few, many, or a class for clones that have expanded.

d_gene	v_gene	abundance	len	j_gene	CDR3aa	CDR3nt
TRBD1	TRBV6-5	-	14	TRBJ1-2	CASRPGGRNYGYTF	TGTGCCAGCCGACCAGGGGGGCGCAACTATGGCTACACCTTC
TRBD1	TRBV9	-	14	TRBJ1-1	CASSSGTGNTEAFF	TGTGCCAGCAGCTCGGGGACAGGGAACACTGAAGCTTTCTTT
TRBD2	TRBV7-9	-	17	TRBJ2-7	CASTGTSGSGGSYEQYF	TGTGCCAGCACAGGGACTAGCGGGAGCGGCGGTTCCTACGAGCAGTACTTC
TRBD2	TRBV5-6	-	17	TRBJ2-3	CASSLLADLSRTDTQYF	TGTGCCAGCAGCTTGCTAGCGGACCTTTCTCGCACAGATACGCAGTATTTT
-	TRBV6-1	-	13	TRBJ2-7	CASGREPLYEQYF	TGTGCCAGCGGCCGGGAGCCCCTCTACGAGCAGTACTTC
TRBD2	TRBV7-9	-	15	TRBJ2-3	CASSLGLAGTDTQYF	TGCGCCAGCAGCCTGGGACTAGCGGGCACAGATACGCAGTATTTT
TRBD1	TRBV5-1	-	15	TRBJ1-2	CASSRTGQYLYGYTF	TGCGCCAGCAGCCGGACGGGACAGTATTTATATGGCTACACCTTC
-	TRBV7-9	-	15	TRBJ2-7	CASSLAGAGQNEQYF	TGTGCCAGCAGCTTAGCGGGTGCAGGGCAGAACGAGCAGTACTTC
-	TRBV5-1	-	15	TRBJ1-4	CASSSAGTGDEKLFF	TGCGCCAGCAGCTCCGCCGGGACTGGGGATGAAAAACTGTTTTTT
TRBD1	TRBV2	-	15	TRBJ1-5	CASRPTGFSNQPQHF	TGTGCCAGCAGGCCGACAGGGTTTAGCAATCAGCCCCAGCATTTT
-	TRBV25-1	-	16	TRBJ2-5	CASSDRPGHGKETQYF	TGTGCCAGCAGTGACAGACCGGGACACGGTAAAGAGACCCAGTACTTC
-	TRBV27	once	13	TRBJ2-5	CASSLAGRETQYF	TGTGCCAGCAGTTTGGCGGGCCGGGAGACCCAGTACTTC
TRBD1	TRBV27	once	14	TRBJ1-2	CASSPFGQGYGYTF	TGTGCCAGCAGCCCCTTTGGACAGGGCTATGGCTACACCTTC
-	TRBV5-4	-	16	TRBJ1-2	CASIPGGGKGNYGYTF	TGTGCCAGCATTCCGGGAGGGGGGAAGGGAAACTATGGCTACACCTTC
TRBD1	TRBV5-4	-	13	TRBJ1-1	CASSLGQGAEAFF	TGTGCCAGCAGCTTAGGACAGGGGGCTGAAGCTTTCTTT
-	TRBV9	-	18	TRBJ1-2	CASSVGMGREVYSYGYTF	TGTGCCAGCAGCGTAGGCATGGGCAGGGAGGTGTATAGCTATGGCTACACCTTC
-	TRBV15	once	15	TRBJ1-1	CATSDRGNMNTEAFF	TGTGCCACCAGCGATAGGGGGAACATGAACACTGAAGCTTTCTTT
TRBD1	TRBV7-2	-	16	TRBJ1-4	CASSSQGQTTNEKLFF	TGTGCCAGCAGCTCCCAGGGACAGACAACTAATGAAAAACTGTTTTTT
TRBD2	TRBV19	-	14	TRBJ2-1	CASMVAGVTNEQFF	TGTGCCAGTATGGTAGCGGGAGTAACAAATGAGCAGTTCTTC
TRBD2	TRBV28	-	19	TRBJ2-3	CASRTGPGKGEGLSDTQYF	TGTGCCAGCAGAACCGGGCCGGGTAAAGGGGAGGGCCTTTCAGATACGCAGTATTTT
-	TRBV4-3	-	20	TRBJ2-5	CASSQAIPSAYRNAQETQYF	TGCGCCAGCAGCCAAGCGATTCCTAGCGCTTACCGGAATGCTCAAGAGACCCAGTACTTC
TRBD1	TRBV15	-	15	TRBJ1-6	CATSRAGGYNSPLHF	TGTGCCACCAGCAGAGCAGGGGGCTATAATTCACCCCTCCACTTT
TRBD2	TRBV6-1	-	14	TRBJ2-7	CASSRLGGAYEQYF	TGTGCCAGCAGTCGATTGGGAGGGGCCTACGAGCAGTACTTC
TRBD1	TRBV4-1	-	15	TRBJ1-5	CASSQVETGNQPQHF	TGCGCCAGCAGCCAAGTAGAGACAGGGAATCAGCCCCAGCATTTT
TRBD2	TRBV2	-	14	TRBJ2-1	CASSATSGRNEQFF	TGTGCCAGCAGTGCGACTAGCGGGAGAAATGAGCAGTTCTTC
TRBD2	TRBV28	-	16	TRBJ2-7	CASRGTTSESLYEQYF	TGTGCCAGCAGGGGGACGACTAGCGAATCGCTCTACGAGCAGTACTTC
TRBD1	TRBV27	-	14	TRBJ2-7	CASSFWDRAYEQYF	TGTGCCAGCAGTTTTTGGGACAGGGCCTACGAGCAGTACTTC
TRBD1	TRBV5-1	-	15	TRBJ1-3	CASSLGQGVGNTIYF	TGCGCCAGCAGCTTGGGGCAGGGGGTAGGAAACACCATATATTTT